Shown below are 23 T cell receptor beta chains from a single sample sequenced in a study of cytomegalovirus exposure and HLA in healthy donors. 60 Vbeta and 13 Jbeta primers were used in PCR. Clones were read by immunoSEQ multiplex PCR, and TCRdb kept only the in-frame ones, dropping some. The sample has about 160,000 clones, around 73% seen once; the top ten hold 1.4%. Sequenced: PBMCs. The receptors come from a male donor in good health and CMV-seronegative.

V and J are TRBV7-6 and TRBJ1-2, with a weak D call TRBD1 (6 bases). The CDR3 sequence is 13 residues long. Trimming shortened V by 3 bases and J by 3 bases, and 8 bases separated the two germline ends. CDR1 SGHVS and CDR2 FNYEAQ come from the germline V gene. CDR3 residues: CASSLAGDYGYTF. CDR3 nucleotide sequence: TGTGCCAGCAGCTTGGCAGGGGACTATGGCTACACCTTC.

The genes are TRBV15 and TRBJ1-1, with unresolved D. Germline V gene sequence: CDR1 LNHNV, CDR2 YYDKDF (reference sequence). V was cut by 3 bases and J by 5 bases, with 13 bases left in between. The CDR3 sequence is 14 residues long. The CDR3 protein is CATSRQSGGTEAFF. The DNA of the CDR3 is TGTGCCACCAGCAGGCAATCGGGAGGGACTGAAGCTTTCTTT.

This clone was detected only a few times. The chain uses TRBV4-1 and TRBJ2-3; TRBD2 agrees at 12 bases. This CDR3 has 19 residues. The V segment lost 0 bases and the J segment 3 bases; nucleotides outside the gene matches: 10. The germline V gene has CDR1 MGHRA and CDR2 YSYEKL. The CDR3 is CASSQDFASGRVFTDTQYF. The CDR3 DNA follows: TGCGCCAGCAGCCAAGATTTCGCTAGCGGGAGGGTGTTTACAGATACGCAGTATTTT.

The gene calls are TRBV25-1 and TRBJ2-3; D gene uncertain. V dropped 5 bases and J dropped 0 bases, with 3 bases sitting between them. This CDR3 has 12 residues. From germline, CDR1 is MGHDK and CDR2 SYGVNS. For the CDR3, the DNA is TGTGCCAGCAGTTCTAGCACAGATACGCAGTATTTT. This translates into CASSSSTDTQYF.

The chain recombines TRBV6-5 with TRBJ1-5; D gene ambiguous. This CDR3 is built from 14 residues. Germline V CDR1 and CDR2: MNHEY, SVGAGI. Trimming took off 6 bases at V and 3 bases at J, with 12 bases between the two ends. The CDR3 DNA sequence: TGTGCCAGCAGGGGAGTCGGGAACAATCAGCCCCAGCATTTT. Protein: CASRGVGNNQPQHF.

Only a few counts were recorded for this clone. The chain has TRBV5-1 and TRBJ2-6; D is ambiguous. This CDR3 contains 17 residues. V was trimmed by 2 bases and J by 0 bases, leaving 12 bases between them. CDR1 and CDR2 (germline): SGHRS, YFSETQ. The CDR3 region has the DNA TGCGCCAGCAGCTTAGACTTATTAACCTCTGGGGCCAACGTCCTGACTTTC. Its protein product is CASSLDLLTSGANVLTF.

This chain uses TRBV29-1 with TRBJ2-2; D unclear. Looked up from germline, CDR1 is SQVTM and CDR2 is ANQGSEA. Deletions cut 6 bases from V and 4 bases from J, with 3 bases between. This CDR3 spans 10 amino acids. CDR3 sequence (DNA): TGCAGCGTCTTCACCGGGGAGCTGTTTTTT. It encodes CSVFTGELFF.

The V gene is TRBV6-1, the J gene TRBJ1-5; the D is unclear. From germline, CDR1 is MNHNS and CDR2 SASEGT. Trimming cost V 4 bases and J 0 bases, with 10 bases left between them. The CDR3 has 15 amino acids. The CDR3 DNA reads TGTGCCAGCAGTGGGAGCACAAATAGCAATCAGCCCCAGCATTTT. Its protein product is CASSGSTNSNQPQHF.

CDR3 coding DNA: TGTGCCAGCAGCGTTTCTCCTACAGGGGGCTACGAGCAGTACTTC. As protein: CASSVSPTGGYEQYF. The genes are TRBV11-2 and TRBJ2-7, with TRBD1 matching over 8 bases. V shed 5 bases and J 3 bases; nucleotides not matched to a gene: 9. The CDR3 extends over 15 amino acids. Germline V CDR1 and CDR2: SGHAT, FQNNGV.

The V and J genes are TRBV5-4 and TRBJ1-1, with D perhaps TRBD1 (5 bases). The V gene lost 6 bases and the J gene lost 3 bases, with 15 bases spanning the gap. Germline CDR1 is SGHNT and CDR2 is YYREEE (reference sequence). This CDR3 is 14 amino acids long. This CDR3 reads CASMTQGYYTEAFF. The CDR3, as DNA: TGTGCCAGCATGACTCAGGGTTACTACACTGAAGCTTTCTTT.

This clone has only a few counts. The CDR3 DNA reads as TGCGCCAGCAGCTTGGTCGGGGCTAGCGTAGACACAGATACGCAGTATTTT. It codes for CASSLVGASVDTDTQYF. The genes are TRBV5-1 and TRBJ2-3; weak D call: TRBD2 (6 bases). The length of the CDR3 is 17 residues. From germline, CDR1 is SGHRS and CDR2 YFSETQ. The germline V and J ends were trimmed by 0 bases and 2 bases, with 16 bases remaining between them.

This clone was detected only a few times. The rearrangement joins TRBV5-4 to TRBJ2-7, with D perhaps matching TRBD2 (5 bases). Between the trimmed V and J ends, which lost 0 bases and 7 bases, there was a span of 11 bases. The CDR3 is 13 amino acids. Germline V gene data show CDR1 as SGHNT and CDR2 as YYREEE (reference sequence). CDR3 protein: CASSLGPGKEQYF. As DNA, the CDR3 is TGTGCCAGCAGCTTGGGGCCCGGGAAAGAGCAGTACTTC.

The gene calls are TRBV6-6 and TRBJ1-1; 8 positions match TRBD1. Germline V CDR1 and CDR2: MNHNY, SVGAGI (reference sequence). Trimming cost V 0 bases and J 1 base; bases outside gene matches: 4. The CDR3 covers 16 residues. The CDR3 reads CASSYSRQGRNTEAFF. In DNA, the CDR3 is TGTGCCAGCAGTTACTCACGACAGGGGAGGAACACTGAAGCTTTCTTT.

The chain carries TRBV5-1 and TRBJ1-3, with 8 positions matching TRBD1. With V trimmed by 1 base and J by 3 bases, 6 bases remained unmatched. The germline gives CDR1 SGHRS, CDR2 YFSETQ. This CDR3 contains 16 residues. In nucleotides, the CDR3 is TGCGCCAGCAGCTTGCAGGGGGCTGTCGGTGGAAACACCATATATTTT. It is translated as CASSLQGAVGGNTIYF. Full variable domain (remainder filled in from reference TRBV5-1 and TRBJ1-3): KAGVTQTPRYLIKTRGQQVTLSCSPISGHRSVSWYQQTPGQGLQFLFEYFSETQRNKGNFPGRFSGRQFSNSRSEMNVSTLELGDSALYLCASSLQGAVGGNTIYFGEGSWLTVV.

CDR3 DNA sequence: TGTGCCTGGAGTTCGGGGGAGCAGTTCTTC. Translating gives CAWSSGEQFF. V and J are TRBV30 and TRBJ2-1; a weak D match, TRBD2 (5 bases). Germline-derived CDR1 and CDR2 are GTSNPN and SVGIG (reference sequence). V was cut by 2 bases and J by 10 bases, with 6 bases left in between. This CDR3 has 10 amino acids.

This clone was observed a handful of times. The chain links TRBV7-2 to TRBJ2-2; D not resolved. Trimming cost V 1 base and J 3 bases, with 9 bases left between them. This CDR3 contains 15 residues. Germline CDR1 SGHTA, CDR2 FQGNSA. The CDR3 DNA is TGTGCCAGCAGCTTAGTCGGCGAGGACACCGGGGAGCTGTTTTTT. Amino acids: CASSLVGEDTGELFF.

This chain links TRBV6-6 with TRBJ2-2, with a tentative D call TRBD2 (6 bases). Trimming pared 8 bases from V and 3 bases from J, leaving 16 bases between. Germline values: CDR1 MNHNY, CDR2 SVGAGI (reference sequence). The CDR3 sequence is 15 residues long. CDR3 in DNA: TGTGCCAGCCAAGGAGGGGTCTTGGACACCGGGGAGCTGTTTTTT. Translation: CASQGGVLDTGELFF.

The genes are TRBV11-2 and TRBJ1-1, with D perhaps matching TRBD1 (5 bases). This CDR3 spans 14 amino acids. Looked up from germline, CDR1 is SGHAT and CDR2 is FQNNGV. V lost 5 bases and J 1 base, leaving 11 bases between the germline ends. The CDR3 spells CASSLRVGNTEAFF. In nucleotides, the CDR3 is TGTGCCAGCAGCCTCAGGGTTGGGAACACTGAAGCTTTCTTT.

The chain employs TRBV27 and TRBJ1-6; no clear D. The V end lost 4 bases, the J end lost 7 bases, and 11 bases lay between the germline ends. CDR3 length: 14 residues. CDR1 is MNHEY, CDR2 SMNVEV, per germline (reference sequence). The CDR3 bases are TGTGCCAGCAGTTCGTGGACGGGGAATTCACCCCTCCACTTT. Encoded protein: CASSSWTGNSPLHF.

The CDR3 loop reads CASSEAAGWDTQYF. The CDR3 DNA sequence: TGTGCCAGCAGTGAAGCAGCGGGATGGGATACGCAGTATTTT. J is TRBJ2-3 and V is TRBV6-1; 7 bases are shared with TRBD2. V shed 0 bases and J 6 bases; nucleotides not matched to a gene: 3. CDR1 is MNHNS and CDR2 is SASEGT in the germline V gene. The CDR3 is made up of 14 amino acids.

This rearrangement joins TRBV7-2 to TRBJ2-3; 12 bases align to TRBD2. CDR1 is SGHTA, CDR2 FQGNSA, per germline. With 5 bases clipped from V and 8 bases from J, the junction kept 2 bases outside the gene matches. This CDR3 is 13 amino acids long. DNA for the CDR3: TGTGCCAGCAGCGCGACTAGCGGGGGTACGCAGTATTTT. The encoded protein is CASSATSGGTQYF.

The rearrangement uses TRBV28 and TRBJ1-2, with TRBD1 matching over 8 bases. The CDR3 runs 12 residues. The V gene's germline CDR1 is MDHEN and CDR2 SYDVKM. The V segment lost 9 bases and the J segment 6 bases; nucleotides outside the gene matches: 6. The CDR3 reads CASGQGFNGYTF. For the CDR3, the DNA is TGTGCCAGTGGACAGGGTTTCAATGGCTACACCTTC.

V is TRBV11-2 and J is TRBJ1-1; a weak D match, TRBD1 (5 bases). The CDR3 has 14 amino acids. V shed 4 bases and J shed 1 base, with 10 bases lying between them. The V gene's germline CDR1 is SGHAT and CDR2 FQNNGV. The CDR3 sequence is CASSWGTGNTEAFF. The CDR3 DNA sequence: TGTGCCAGCAGCTGGGGGACTGGGAACACTGAAGCTTTCTTT.